This entry concerns a single T cell receptor (beta chain). As yet, its antigen is unknown. The PCR ran on 60 Vbeta and 13 Jbeta primers. The table came from immunoSEQ multiplex PCR; TCRdb's copy has only in-frame clones and leaves some out. Across 200,000 to 250,000 clones, the top ten clones capture under 1% of the sample. The data were obtained in a study of cytomegalovirus exposure and HLA in healthy donors. Overall study: Among the 300 to 500 genotyped donors, 70% to 85% were placed in the Caucasian-associated ancestry cluster.

Between the trimmed V and J ends, which lost 6 bases and 0 bases, there was a span of 16 bases. This CDR3 contains 15 residues. Germline V gene data show CDR1 as GTSNPN and CDR2 as SVGIG (reference sequence). Study findings and constraints: TCR beta chain V- and J-gene trimming was linked, in a later analysis, to a missense variant in DCLRE1C. Three of the chains that were CMV-associated were confirmed in vitro to be specific for CMV antigens.

The chain uses TRBV30 and TRBJ2-3; D unclear. Sequenced input: PBMCs. This TCR derives from a woman aged 30 to 39 in good health and CMV-seropositive. The CDR3 nucleotides are TGTGCCTGCAATAGACTCGCTTCTAGCACAGATACGCAGTATTTT. It translates to CACNRLASSTDTQYF.